The next 17 T cell receptor beta chains were all read from a single sample in a study of control samples from healthy donors and cancer patients. The assay was immunoSEQ multiplex PCR, and TCRdb's table has in-frame clones only and misses some. The top ten hold less than 15% of the sample, which has about 250,000 clones, over 75% seen once. Sequencing used PBMCs. These TCRs come from a woman aged 55-70 years with lung cancer.

The CDR3 nucleotides read TGTGCCTGGAGTAGAAGGATACGAGAGACCCAGTACTTC. Translated, it gives CAWSRRIRETQYF. This chain connects TRBV30 to TRBJ2-5; D remains unclear. In germline, CDR1 is GTSNPN, CDR2 SVGIG (reference sequence). The CDR3 consists of 13 residues. Trimming removed 2 bases from V and 4 bases from J, with 11 bases in between.

This clone showed up just a few times. The chain joins TRBV9 to TRBJ2-2; TRBD2 is a possible D gene (6 bases). The length of the CDR3 is 15 residues. In germline, CDR1 is SGDLS, CDR2 YYNGEE. Trimming took 0 bases from V and 7 from J, leaving 13 bases between them. The CDR3 DNA sequence: TGTGCCAGCAGCGTAGCAGCTAGCGCTAGCGGGGAGCTGTTTTTT. It encodes CASSVAASASGELFF.

The chain recombines TRBV2 with TRBJ2-6, with D possibly matching TRBD1 (5 bases). There are 14 residues in the CDR3. Germline lookup yields CDR1 SNHLY and CDR2 FYNNEI. Trimming removed 6 bases at V and 0 bases at J, with 6 bases between. CDR3 sequence (DNA): TGTGCCAGCAGCGACAGCTCTGGGGCCAACGTCCTGACTTTC. Its protein product is CASSDSSGANVLTF.

The chain employs TRBV27 and TRBJ1-6; D is ambiguous. The CDR3 covers 13 residues. In germline, CDR1 is MNHEY, CDR2 SMNVEV (reference sequence). V lost 2 bases and J lost 11, with 10 bases in between. DNA of the CDR3: TGTGCCAGCAGTTTAGGGCTTGGGACACCCCTCCACTTT. It is translated as CASSLGLGTPLHF.

The chain is built from TRBV28 and TRBJ2-5, with TRBD2 as a possible D gene (6 bases). Germline V lookup: CDR1 MDHEN, CDR2 SYDVKM. V was cut by 2 bases and J by 2 bases, with 9 bases left in between. CDR3 length equals 14 residues. The CDR3 nucleotides are TGTGCCAGCAGTTTAGGGCGGGAACAAGAGACCCAGTACTTC. It codes for CASSLGREQETQYF. The full variable domain, rest sourced from reference TRBV28 and TRBJ2-5, is DVKVTQSSRYLVKRTGEKVFLECVQDMDHENMFWYRQDPGLGLRLIYFSYDVKMKEKGDIPEGYSVSREKKERFSLILESASTNQTSMYLCASSLGREQETQYFGPGTRLLVL.

The V call is TRBV15, the J call TRBJ1-5; 8 bases match TRBD1. In germline, CDR1 is LNHNV, CDR2 YYDKDF (reference sequence). The CDR3 consists of 13 residues. V shed 5 bases and J 5 bases; nucleotides not matched to a gene: 2. In nucleotides, the CDR3 is TGTGCCACCAGCCCAGGGGGCGATCAGCCCCAGCATTTT. It yields the protein CATSPGGDQPQHF.

This clone was counted a few times. V is TRBV2 and J is TRBJ1-1; D not certain. In germline, CDR1 is SNHLY, CDR2 FYNNEI. CDR3 length equals 13 residues. The V gene lost 11 bases and the J gene lost 1 base, with 14 bases spanning the gap. The CDR3 protein is CACKVGENTEAFF. Here the CDR3 DNA reads TGTGCCTGCAAGGTCGGGGAGAACACTGAAGCTTTCTTT.

The chain links TRBV2 to TRBJ2-4; a possible D gene is TRBD2 (5 bases). V lost 2 bases to trimming and J lost 1 base, with 12 bases between them. The CDR3 has 16 amino acids. Germline V lookup: CDR1 SNHLY, CDR2 FYNNEI. CDR3 coding DNA: TGTGCCAGCAGTGAAATAGGAGGACGGGCCAAAAACATTCAGTACTTC. This encodes CASSEIGGRAKNIQYF.

V gene TRBV13 combines with J gene TRBJ2-7; 7 bases match TRBD2. V dropped 6 bases and J dropped 6; count of bases not matched to a gene: 11. From germline, CDR1 is PRHDT and CDR2 FYEKMQ (reference sequence). The CDR3 spans 14 residues. The CDR3 DNA reads as TGTGCCAGCAGACGGCTGGGGGGGTACCGCGAGCAGTACTTC. As protein: CASRRLGGYREQYF.

This clone was recorded a few times. The genes are TRBV28 and TRBJ1-2, with unresolved D. V gave up 4 bases and J gave up 5 bases, with 14 bases separating them. The CDR3 has 14 residues. CDR1 and CDR2 from the germline V gene are MDHEN and SYDVKM. This CDR3 is CASSSEGGMYGYTF. The CDR3 DNA sequence: TGTGCCAGCAGTTCCGAGGGAGGGATGTATGGCTACACCTTC.

This chain links TRBV3-1 (or the pseudogene TRBV3-2) with TRBJ2-6, with D possibly matching TRBD2 (5 bases). The CDR3 sequence is 15 residues long. V lost 0 bases and J lost 2, with 5 bases in between. Germline loops: CDR1 LGHDT, CDR2 YNNKEL (reference sequence). Here the CDR3 DNA reads TGTGCCAGCAGCCAAGAGGGAGCTGGGGCCAACGTCCTGACTTTC. Amino acid sequence: CASSQEGAGANVLTF.

CDR3: CASSRGPGETQYF. In DNA, the CDR3 is TGTGCCAGCAGCCGGGGGCCGGGCGAGACCCAGTACTTC. The V and J genes are TRBV11-3 and TRBJ2-5; D is perhaps TRBD1 or TRBD2 (6 bases each). V was trimmed by 5 bases and J by 5 bases, leaving 12 bases between them. This CDR3 comprises 13 residues. In germline, CDR1 is SGHNT, CDR2 YENEEA. Supplemented by reference TRBV11-3 and TRBJ2-5, the full variable domain reads EAGVVQSPRYKIIEKKQPVAFWCNPISGHNTLYWYLQNLGQGPELLIRYENEEAVDDSQLPKDRFSAERLKGVDSTLKIQPAELGDSAVYLCASSRGPGETQYFGPGTRLLVL.

The V call is TRBV3-1 (or the pseudogene TRBV3-2), the J call TRBJ2-2, with 7 bases aligning to TRBD2. Germline CDR1 reads LGHDT; CDR2 reads YNNKEL (reference sequence). The V and J ends lost 1 base and 7 bases, in that order; junction bases with no gene match: 9. This CDR3 has 16 amino acids. CDR3 nucleotide sequence: TGTGCCAGCAGCCAAGTGGTGACTAGCAAGAACGGGGAGCTGTTTTTT. It codes for CASSQVVTSKNGELFF.

The chain employs TRBV4-1 and TRBJ1-1; a possible D gene is TRBD1 (5 bases). The germline gives CDR1 MGHRA, CDR2 YSYEKL. Trimming removed 6 bases from V and 1 base from J, with 12 bases in between. The CDR3 extends over 14 amino acids. CDR3 bases: TGCGCCAGCAGATCGCCTGGGGGGAACACTGAAGCTTTCTTT. Its protein is CASRSPGGNTEAFF.

V is TRBV3-1 (or the pseudogene TRBV3-2) and J is TRBJ1-2; D possibly corresponds to TRBD1 (5 bases). V was clipped by 3 bases and J by 8 bases, with 16 bases between them. CDR3 length: 14 amino acids. In germline, CDR1 is LGHDT, CDR2 YNNKEL (reference sequence). CDR3 in DNA: TGTGCCAGCAGCCATGTGGCTGGGACTAACGGCTACACCTTC. Translated, it gives CASSHVAGTNGYTF.

The J gene is TRBJ2-1, the V gene TRBV19; 7 nucleotides align to TRBD2. The length of the CDR3 is 13 residues. V gave up 4 bases and J gave up 9 bases; unmatched junction bases: 6. The germline V gene has CDR1 LNHDA and CDR2 SQIVND (reference sequence). The CDR3 DNA reads TGTGCCAGTAGTAGACAAACTAGCGCTGAGCAGTTCTTC. Encoded protein: CASSRQTSAEQFF.

The CDR3 loop is CASSGLAGGLVDTQYF. The CDR3 DNA reads TGTGCCAGCAGCGGACTAGCGGGAGGGTTGGTAGATACGCAGTATTTT. The chain recombines TRBV2 with TRBJ2-3; the match to TRBD2 covers 15 bases. V lost 6 bases, J lost 5 bases, and 6 bases stayed unmatched. This CDR3 is built from 16 residues. Germline CDR1 reads SNHLY; CDR2 reads FYNNEI.